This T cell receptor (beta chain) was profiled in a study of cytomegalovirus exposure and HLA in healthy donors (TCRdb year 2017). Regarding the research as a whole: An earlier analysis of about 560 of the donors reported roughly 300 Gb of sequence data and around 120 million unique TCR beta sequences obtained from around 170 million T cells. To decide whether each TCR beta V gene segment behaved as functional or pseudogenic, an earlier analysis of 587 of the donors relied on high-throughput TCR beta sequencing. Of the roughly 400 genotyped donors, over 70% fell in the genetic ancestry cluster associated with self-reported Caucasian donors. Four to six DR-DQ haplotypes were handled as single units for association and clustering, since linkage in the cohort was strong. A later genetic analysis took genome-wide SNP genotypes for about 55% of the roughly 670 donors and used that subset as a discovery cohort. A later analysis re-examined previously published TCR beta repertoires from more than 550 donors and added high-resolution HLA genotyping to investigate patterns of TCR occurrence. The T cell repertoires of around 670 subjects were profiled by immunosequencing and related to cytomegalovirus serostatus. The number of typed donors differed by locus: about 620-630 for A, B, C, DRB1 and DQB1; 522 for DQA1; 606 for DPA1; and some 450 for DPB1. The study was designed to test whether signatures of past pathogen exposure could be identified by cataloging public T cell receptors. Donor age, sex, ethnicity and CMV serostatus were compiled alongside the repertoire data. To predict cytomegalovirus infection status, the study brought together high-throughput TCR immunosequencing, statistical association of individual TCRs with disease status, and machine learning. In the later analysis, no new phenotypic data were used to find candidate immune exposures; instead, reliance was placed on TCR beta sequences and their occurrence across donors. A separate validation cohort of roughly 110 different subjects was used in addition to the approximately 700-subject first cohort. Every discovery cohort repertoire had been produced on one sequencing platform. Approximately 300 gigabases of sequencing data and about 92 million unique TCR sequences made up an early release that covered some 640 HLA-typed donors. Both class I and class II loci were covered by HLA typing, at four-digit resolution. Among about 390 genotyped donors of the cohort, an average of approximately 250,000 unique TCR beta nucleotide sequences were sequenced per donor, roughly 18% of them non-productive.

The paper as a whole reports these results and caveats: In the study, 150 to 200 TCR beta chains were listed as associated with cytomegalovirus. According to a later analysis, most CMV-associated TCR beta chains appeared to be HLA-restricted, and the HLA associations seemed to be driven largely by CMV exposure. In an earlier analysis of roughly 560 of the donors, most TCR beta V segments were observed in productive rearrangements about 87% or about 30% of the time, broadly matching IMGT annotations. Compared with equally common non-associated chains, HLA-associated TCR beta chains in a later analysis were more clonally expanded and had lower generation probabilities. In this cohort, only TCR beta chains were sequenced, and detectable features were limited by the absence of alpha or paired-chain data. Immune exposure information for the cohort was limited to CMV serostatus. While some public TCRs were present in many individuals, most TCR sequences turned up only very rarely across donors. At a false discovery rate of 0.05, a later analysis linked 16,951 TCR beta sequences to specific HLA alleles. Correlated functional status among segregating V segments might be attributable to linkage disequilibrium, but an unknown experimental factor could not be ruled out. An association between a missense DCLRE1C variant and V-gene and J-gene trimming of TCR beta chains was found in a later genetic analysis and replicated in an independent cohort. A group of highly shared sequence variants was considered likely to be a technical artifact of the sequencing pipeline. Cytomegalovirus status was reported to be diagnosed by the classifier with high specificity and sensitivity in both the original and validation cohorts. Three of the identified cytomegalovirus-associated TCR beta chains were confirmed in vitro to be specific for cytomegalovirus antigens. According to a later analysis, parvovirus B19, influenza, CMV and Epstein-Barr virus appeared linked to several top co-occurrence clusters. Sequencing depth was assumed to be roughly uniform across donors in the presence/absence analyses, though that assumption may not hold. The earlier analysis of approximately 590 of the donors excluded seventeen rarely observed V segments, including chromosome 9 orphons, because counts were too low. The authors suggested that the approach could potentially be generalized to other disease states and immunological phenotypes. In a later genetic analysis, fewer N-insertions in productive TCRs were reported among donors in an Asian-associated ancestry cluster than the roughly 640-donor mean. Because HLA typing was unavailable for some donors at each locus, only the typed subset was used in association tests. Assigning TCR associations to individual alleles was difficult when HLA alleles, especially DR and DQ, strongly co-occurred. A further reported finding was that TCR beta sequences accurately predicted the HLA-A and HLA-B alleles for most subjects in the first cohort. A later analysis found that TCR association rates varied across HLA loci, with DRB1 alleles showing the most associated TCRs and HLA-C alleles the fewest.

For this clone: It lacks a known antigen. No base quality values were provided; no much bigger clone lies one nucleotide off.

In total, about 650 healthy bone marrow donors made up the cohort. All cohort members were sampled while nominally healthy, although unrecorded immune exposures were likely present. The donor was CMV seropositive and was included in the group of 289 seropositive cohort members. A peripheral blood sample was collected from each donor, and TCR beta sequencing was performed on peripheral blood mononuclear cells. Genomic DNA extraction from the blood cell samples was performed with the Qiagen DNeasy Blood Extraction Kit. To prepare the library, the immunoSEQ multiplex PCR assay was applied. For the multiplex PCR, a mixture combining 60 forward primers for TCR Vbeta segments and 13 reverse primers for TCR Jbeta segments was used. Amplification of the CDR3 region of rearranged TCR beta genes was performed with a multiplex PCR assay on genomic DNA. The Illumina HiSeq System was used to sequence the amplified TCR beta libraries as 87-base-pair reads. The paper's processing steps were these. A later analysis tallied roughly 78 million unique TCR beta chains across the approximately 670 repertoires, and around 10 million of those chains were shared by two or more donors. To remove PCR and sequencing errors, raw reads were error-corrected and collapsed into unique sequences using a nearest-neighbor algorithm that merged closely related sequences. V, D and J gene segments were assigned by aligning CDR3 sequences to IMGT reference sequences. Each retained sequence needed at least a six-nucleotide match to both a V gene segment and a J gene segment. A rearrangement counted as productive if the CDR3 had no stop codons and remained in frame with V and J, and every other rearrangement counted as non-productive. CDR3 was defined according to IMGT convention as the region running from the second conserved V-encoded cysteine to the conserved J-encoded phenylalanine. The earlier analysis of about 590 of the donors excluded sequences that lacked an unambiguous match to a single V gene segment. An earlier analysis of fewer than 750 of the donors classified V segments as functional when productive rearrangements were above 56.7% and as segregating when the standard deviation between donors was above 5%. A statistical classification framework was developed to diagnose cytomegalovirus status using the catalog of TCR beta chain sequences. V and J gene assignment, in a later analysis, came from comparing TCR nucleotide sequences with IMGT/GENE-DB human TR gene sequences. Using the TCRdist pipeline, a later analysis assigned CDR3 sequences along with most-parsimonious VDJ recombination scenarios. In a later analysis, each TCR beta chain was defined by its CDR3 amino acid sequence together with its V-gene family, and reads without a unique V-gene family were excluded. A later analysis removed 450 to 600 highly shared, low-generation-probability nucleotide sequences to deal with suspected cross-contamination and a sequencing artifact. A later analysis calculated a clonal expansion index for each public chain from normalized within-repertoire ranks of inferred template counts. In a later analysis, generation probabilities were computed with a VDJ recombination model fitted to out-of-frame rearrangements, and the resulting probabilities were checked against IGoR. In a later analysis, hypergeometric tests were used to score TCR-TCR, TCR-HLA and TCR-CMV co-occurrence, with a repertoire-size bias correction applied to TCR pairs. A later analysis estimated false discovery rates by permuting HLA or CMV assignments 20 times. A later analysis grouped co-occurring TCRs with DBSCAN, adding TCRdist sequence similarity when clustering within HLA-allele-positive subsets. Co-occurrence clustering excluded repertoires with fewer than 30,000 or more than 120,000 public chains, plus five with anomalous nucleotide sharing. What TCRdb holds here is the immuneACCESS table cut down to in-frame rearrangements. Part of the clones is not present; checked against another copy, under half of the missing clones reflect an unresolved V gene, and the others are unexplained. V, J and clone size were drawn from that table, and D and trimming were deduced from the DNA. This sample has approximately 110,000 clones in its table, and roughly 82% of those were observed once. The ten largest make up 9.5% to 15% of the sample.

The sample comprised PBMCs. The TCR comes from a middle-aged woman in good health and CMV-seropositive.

The CDR3 has the sequence CASRTGYSNQPQHF. The sequence in DNA is TGTGCCAGCAGAACGGGGTATAGCAATCAGCCCCAGCATTTT. This receptor chain uses TRBV28 and TRBJ1-5; no D gene call is confident. CDR1 is given as MDHEN and CDR2 as SYDVKM, both from the germline V gene. Including cysteine and phenylalanine, the CDR3 has 14 amino acids. The retained sequence is limited to the CDR3, 42 bases, with the frame set at the first base. V drops 6 bases and J drops 0 bases, leaving 9 bases in between.